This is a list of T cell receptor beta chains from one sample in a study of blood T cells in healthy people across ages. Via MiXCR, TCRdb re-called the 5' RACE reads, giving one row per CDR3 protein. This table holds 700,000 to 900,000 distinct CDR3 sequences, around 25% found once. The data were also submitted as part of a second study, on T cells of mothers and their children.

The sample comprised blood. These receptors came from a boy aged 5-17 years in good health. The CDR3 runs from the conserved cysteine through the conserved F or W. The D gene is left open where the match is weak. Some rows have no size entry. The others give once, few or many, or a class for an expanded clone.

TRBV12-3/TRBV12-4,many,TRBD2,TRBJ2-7,TGTGCCAGCAGCCCAGGACTAGCGGGGTACGAGCAGTACTTC,CASSPGLAGYEQYF
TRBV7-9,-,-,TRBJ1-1,TGTGCCAGCAGCTTGACAGCCCCGAACACTGAAGCTTTCTTT,CASSLTAPNTEAFF
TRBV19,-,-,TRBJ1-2,TGTGCCAGTAGCGACTTCGCTCCTAACTATGGCTACACCTTC,CASSDFAPNYGYTF
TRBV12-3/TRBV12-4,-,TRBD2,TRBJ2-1,TGTACCAGCAGTTTCGGTAGCGGGGGCCTTAATGAGCAGTTCTTC,CTSSFGSGGLNEQFF
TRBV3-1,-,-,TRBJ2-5,TGTGCCAGCAGCCATAGCCGGGACCAAGAGACCCAGTACTTC,CASSHSRDQETQYF
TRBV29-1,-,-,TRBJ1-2,TGCAGCGTTGAAGATCGGGCAGGGATGCCCTATGGCTACACCTTC,CSVEDRAGMPYGYTF
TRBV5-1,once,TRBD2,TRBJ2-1,TGCGCCAGCAGCTCCCCGACTAGCGGGGCGGGCAATGAGCAGTTCTTC,CASSSPTSGAGNEQFF
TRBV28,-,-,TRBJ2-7,TGTGCCAGCACCCCCTCGGGGGCTGGCGAGCAGTACTTC,CASTPSGAGEQYF
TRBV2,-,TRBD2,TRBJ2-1,TGTGCCAGCAGATTTAAAAGCACCGGACTAGCGGGGTACGATGAGCAGTTCTTC,CASRFKSTGLAGYDEQFF
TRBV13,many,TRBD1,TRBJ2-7,TGTGCCAGCAGCTCGGGACAGGGTGAAGACGAGCAGTACTTC,CASSSGQGEDEQYF
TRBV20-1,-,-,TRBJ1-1,TGCAGTGCTAGATTCCTAAGGGGGGACACTGAAGCTTTCTTT,CSARFLRGDTEAFF
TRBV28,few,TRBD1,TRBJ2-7,TGTGCCAGCATGGGACAGGGTCCCTACGAGCAGTACTTC,CASMGQGPYEQYF